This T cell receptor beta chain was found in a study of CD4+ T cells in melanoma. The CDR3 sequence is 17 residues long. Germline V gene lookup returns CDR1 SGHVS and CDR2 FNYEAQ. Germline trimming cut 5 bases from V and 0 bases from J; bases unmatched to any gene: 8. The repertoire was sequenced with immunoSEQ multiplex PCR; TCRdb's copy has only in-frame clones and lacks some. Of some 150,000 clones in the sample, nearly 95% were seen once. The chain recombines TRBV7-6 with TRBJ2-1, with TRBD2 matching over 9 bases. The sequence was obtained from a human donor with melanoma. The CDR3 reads CASSPTLAGSSYNEQFF. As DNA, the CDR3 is TGTGCCAGCAGCCCTACTCTAGCGGGGAGCTCCTACAATGAGCAGTTCTTC. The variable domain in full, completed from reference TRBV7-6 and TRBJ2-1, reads GAGVSQSPRYKVTKRGQDVALRCDPISGHVSLYWYRQALGQGPEFLTYFNYEAQQDKSGLPNDRFSAERPEGSISTLTIQRTEQRDSAMYRCASSPTLAGSSYNEQFFGPGTRLTVL.